This T cell receptor (beta chain) is drawn from a study of blood T cell repertoires in COVID-19. The CDR3 consists of 15 residues. The V gene's germline CDR1 is SEHNR and CDR2 FQNEAQ (reference sequence). The V and J ends lost 7 bases and 4 bases, in that order; junction bases with no gene match: 6. Produced via immunoSEQ multiplex PCR; TCRdb's table is partial and in-frame only. Counted here are around 200,000 clones, roughly 89% occurring once; the ten biggest clones make up under 13%. The rearrangement joins TRBV7-9 to TRBJ2-7, with TRBD2 identical over 14 bases. This TCR derives from a man between 18 and 29 years old with acute COVID-19. The material sequenced was PBMCs or T cells enriched from blood (not recorded which). CDR3 bases: TGTGCCAGCAAACCGGGACTAGCGGGAGATTACGAGCAGTACTTC. It specifies CASKPGLAGDYEQYF.